This entry is about one TCR beta chain. The germline gives CDR1 SGHTA, CDR2 FQGNSA. The CDR3 totals 14 residues. Trimming shortened V by 3 bases and J by 1 base, and 8 bases separated the two germline ends. Unique molecular identifiers were affixed to discrete cDNA molecules within the library. MiXCR, run by TCRdb on the RACE reads, gives a single entry per CDR3 protein. The sample lists about 400,000 distinct CDR3 sequences; over 6% were seen once. The entry originates in a study of human T cells and chemical hapten exposure. Looking at the study overall: Subjects had 2% DPC placed on 2 cm by 2 cm of upper inner arm skin for sensitization.

The time point is: patch test 2, 6 weeks after DPC sensitization. Treatment meaning: therapeutic diphenylcyclopropenone sensitization with weekly scalp DPC. Sequencing was performed on whole blood, taken in connection with sensitization to the hapten diphenylcyclopropenone (DPC). The chain links TRBV7-2 to TRBJ2-3, with unresolved D. This TCR came from a woman between 18 and 29 years old with alopecia areata. Some clones in this sample may be carry-over from other donors' samples. Here the CDR3 reads CASSFSPGTDTQYF. The CDR3 DNA reads as TGTGCCAGCAGCTTTTCCCCCGGCACAGATACGCAGTATTTT.